The clone carrying this T cell receptor beta chain was observed once. The CDR3 consists of 14 residues. Losses at the gene ends were 3 bases for V and 5 bases for J; bases not matched to a gene: 6. Germline V gene sequence: CDR1 GTSNPN, CDR2 SVGIG (reference sequence). The method was immunoSEQ multiplex PCR; TCRdb's version includes in-frame clones alone and lacks a portion of them. The top ten hold more than 0.35% of the sample, which has approximately 2.5 million clones, 93% seen once. This specimen belongs to a study of shared clonotypes between healthy human individuals. This sequence was found in a young man in good health. Some clones in this sample may be carry-over from other donors' samples. Sequencing was carried out using naive CD4+ T cells from PBMCs. Subset: CD45RA+ positively selected. The chain couples TRBV30 to TRBJ2-3, with 9 bases lining up with TRBD1. The CDR3 sequence: CAWRDRGAGDTQYF. The CDR3 nucleotides are TGTGCCTGGAGGGACAGGGGTGCGGGAGATACGCAGTATTTT. The whole variable domain, filled in from reference TRBV30 and TRBJ2-3, reads SQTIHQWPATLVQPVGSPLSLECTVEGTSNPNLYWYRQAAGRGLQLLFYSVGIGQISSEVPQNLSASRPQDRQFILSSKKLLLSDSGFYLCAWRDRGAGDTQYFGPGTRLTVL.